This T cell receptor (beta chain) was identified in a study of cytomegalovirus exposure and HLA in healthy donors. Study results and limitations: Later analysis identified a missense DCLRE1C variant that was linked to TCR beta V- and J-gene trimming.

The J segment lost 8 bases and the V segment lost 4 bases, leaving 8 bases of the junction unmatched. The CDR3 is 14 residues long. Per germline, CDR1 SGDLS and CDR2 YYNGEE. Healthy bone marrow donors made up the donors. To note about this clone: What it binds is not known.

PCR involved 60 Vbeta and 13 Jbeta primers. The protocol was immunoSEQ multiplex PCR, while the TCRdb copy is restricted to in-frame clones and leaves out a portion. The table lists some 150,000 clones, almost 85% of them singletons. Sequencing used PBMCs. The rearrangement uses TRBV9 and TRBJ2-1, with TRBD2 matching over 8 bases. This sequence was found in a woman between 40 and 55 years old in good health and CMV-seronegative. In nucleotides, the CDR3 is TGTGCCAGCAGCTCAAGCGGGAGACCTGATGAGCAGTTCTTC. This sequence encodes CASSSSGRPDEQFF.